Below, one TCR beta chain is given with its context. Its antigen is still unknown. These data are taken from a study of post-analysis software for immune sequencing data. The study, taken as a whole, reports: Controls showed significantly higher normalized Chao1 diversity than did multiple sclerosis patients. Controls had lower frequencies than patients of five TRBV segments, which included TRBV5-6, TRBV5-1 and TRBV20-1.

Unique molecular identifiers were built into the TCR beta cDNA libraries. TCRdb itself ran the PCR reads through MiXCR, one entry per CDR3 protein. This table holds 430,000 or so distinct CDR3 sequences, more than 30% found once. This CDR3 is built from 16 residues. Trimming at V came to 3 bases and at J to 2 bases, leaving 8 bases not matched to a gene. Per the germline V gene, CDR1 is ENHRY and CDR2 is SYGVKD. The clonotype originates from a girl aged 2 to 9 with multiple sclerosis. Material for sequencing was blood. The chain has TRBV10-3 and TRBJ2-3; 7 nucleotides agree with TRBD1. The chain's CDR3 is CAISDLGTANTDTQYF. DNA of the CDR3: TGTGCCATCAGTGATCTCGGGACAGCAAACACAGATACGCAGTATTTT.